This T cell receptor beta chain stems from a study of neurological immune-mediated disorders (dated by TCRdb to about 2019). Regarding the research as a whole: The study compared peripheral blood TCR-beta repertoires of HTLV-I-associated myelopathy (HAM/TSP) patients, multiple sclerosis patients and healthy controls using UMI-based sequencing. The cohort was made up of approximately 69 subjects, consisting of about 14 HAM/TSP patients, approximately 35 multiple sclerosis patients and around 20 healthy controls. The approximately 99 TCR-beta libraries included longitudinal samples, technical triplicates and paired sorted CD4+ and CD8+ T-cell subsets alongside PBMC samples.

What the work shows at the level of the full study, not this receptor alone: TCR clonal expansion was highest in HAM/TSP patients and lowest in MS patients, with MS patients falling below even healthy controls. Across subjects, expanded clones never shared an identical CDR3 amino acid sequence, which suggests that the TCR-beta repertoires in every group were private.

This clonotype was detected only a few times. No antigen is known for it. Per-nucleotide qualities are absent, and no much larger clonotype sits a single base away. Blood bank volunteers in Maryland, USA served as the healthy controls. For the unsorted PBMC libraries, 2 million PBMCs were stored in RNAlater at -80 degrees C until RNA extraction and were used to generate the libraries. Peripheral blood was subjected to Ficoll-Hypaque density gradient centrifugation to isolate PBMCs, which were then cryopreserved in liquid nitrogen. To synthesize cDNA, template-switch 5'RACE was performed with a primer carrying a 10-nucleotide random unique molecular identifier so that each TCR transcript was tagged. Each sequencing run produced over 190 million TCR-beta sequences covering 15-18 subjects. The RNeasy kit was used for extraction of total RNA. Using the KAPA Real-time Library Amplification kit, TCR-beta VDJ regions were amplified with primers for the TCR constant region and the 5'RACE anchor. A first PCR added sample indexes and Illumina adaptors, after which a second PCR increased the library yield. After purification with Ampure beads, the TCR product of roughly 650 bp was size-selected on a 2% E-gel SizeSelection system. Before pooling, library quality was checked on a Bioanalyzer, concentration was measured with Qubit, and libraries were quantified with the Kapa Library Quantification kit. Libraries were sequenced paired-end 2 x 150 bp on an Illumina HiSeq 2500. To increase sequence diversity, about 25-31% phiX was spiked into each library pool. Regarding the original processing steps: Quality-filtered reads were processed with the UMI-based MiGEC pipeline, and over 75% of raw TCR sequences were removed by the MiGEC pipeline during error correction. IMGT germline references were used for alignment of VDJ genes, and clonotypes were defined by a unique CDR3 amino acid sequence together with V-J genes. Clonal expansion, Shannon diversity and CDR3 relatedness (CalcPairwiseDistances, ClusterSamples) were evaluated with VDJtools, and phylogenetic trees were built with CLCbio workbench. A clone was classed as expanded if it had 8 or more unique UMIs, a cutoff based on coefficient-of-variation modelling across technical triplicates. TCRdb handled the public reads itself, with Q25 trimming in fastp and clone calling in MiXCR, and kept productive beta chains. For every CDR3 protein sequence, its rows merge into one entry that carries the most common genes and DNA. None of the V and J calls come from the authors' own analysis; TCRdb made them. Within this sample are approximately 32,000 distinct CDR3 sequences, with about 7% of them counted one time only. Of the sample, around 4.4% falls within the top ten clones.

The sample comprised PBMCs. The receptor was derived from a woman aged 40 to 50 in good health.

The CDR3 protein: CAWSVRGGITEAFF. The nucleotide sequence is TGTGCCTGGAGTGTACGAGGAGGGATAACTGAAGCTTTCTTT. Recombination connected TRBV30 to TRBJ1-1, with the D gene uncertain. CDR1 and CDR2 are drawn from the germline V gene (reference sequence): GTSNPN, SVGIG. From the cysteine through the phenylalanine, the CDR3 covers 14 amino acids. Left in the record is the CDR3 DNA by itself, 42 bases read in frame from the first base. V sheds 0 bases and J sheds 5 bases, leaving 13 bases between their ends.